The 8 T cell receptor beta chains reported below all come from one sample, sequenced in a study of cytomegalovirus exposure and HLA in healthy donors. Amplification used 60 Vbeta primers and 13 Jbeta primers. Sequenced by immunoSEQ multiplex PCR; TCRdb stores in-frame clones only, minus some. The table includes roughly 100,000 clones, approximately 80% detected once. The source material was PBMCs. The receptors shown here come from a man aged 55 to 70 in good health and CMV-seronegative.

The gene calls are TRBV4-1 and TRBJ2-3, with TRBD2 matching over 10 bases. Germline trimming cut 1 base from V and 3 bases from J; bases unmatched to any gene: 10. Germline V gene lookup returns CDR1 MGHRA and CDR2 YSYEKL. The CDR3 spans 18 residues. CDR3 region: CASSQGYQRGGFTDTQYF. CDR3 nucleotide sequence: TGCGCCAGCAGCCAAGGATACCAGCGGGGGGGCTTTACAGATACGCAGTATTTT.

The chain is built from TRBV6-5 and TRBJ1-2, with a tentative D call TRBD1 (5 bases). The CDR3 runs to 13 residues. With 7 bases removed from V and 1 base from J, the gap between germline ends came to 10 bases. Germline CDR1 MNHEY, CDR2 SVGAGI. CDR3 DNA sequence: TGTGCCAGCACTCCCGGGGGTAACTATGGCTACACCTTC. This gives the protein CASTPGGNYGYTF.

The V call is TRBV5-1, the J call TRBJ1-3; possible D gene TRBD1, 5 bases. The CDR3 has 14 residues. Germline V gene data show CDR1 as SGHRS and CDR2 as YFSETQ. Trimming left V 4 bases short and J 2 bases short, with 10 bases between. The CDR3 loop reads CASSRGGTGNTIYF. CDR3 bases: TGCGCCAGCAGCCGCGGGGGGACTGGAAACACCATATATTTT.

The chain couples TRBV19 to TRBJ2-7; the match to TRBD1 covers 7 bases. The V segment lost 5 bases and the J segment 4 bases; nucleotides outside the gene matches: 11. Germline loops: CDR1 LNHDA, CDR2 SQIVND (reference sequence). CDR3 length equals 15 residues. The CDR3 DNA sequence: TGTGCCAGTAGTCTCCAACCGGGACAGTATTACGAGCAGTACTTC. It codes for CASSLQPGQYYEQYF.

CDR3 DNA: TGTGCCACCAGCAGAGATCGGGATAGCTCCTACAATGAGCAGTTCTTC. It translates to CATSRDRDSSYNEQFF. V is TRBV15 and J is TRBJ2-1; maybe TRBD2 (5 bases). Trimming pared 0 bases from V and 0 bases from J, leaving 9 bases between. Germline CDR1 LNHNV, CDR2 YYDKDF (reference sequence). The CDR3 covers 16 residues.

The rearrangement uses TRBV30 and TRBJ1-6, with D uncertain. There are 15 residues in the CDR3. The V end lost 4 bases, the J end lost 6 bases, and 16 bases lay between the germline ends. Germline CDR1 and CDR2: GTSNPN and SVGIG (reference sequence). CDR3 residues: CAWISGLHVNSPLHF. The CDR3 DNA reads TGTGCCTGGATCAGCGGTTTACACGTTAATTCACCCCTCCACTTT. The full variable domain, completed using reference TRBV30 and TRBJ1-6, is SQTIHQWPATLVQPVGSPLSLECTVEGTSNPNLYWYRQAAGRGLQLLFYSVGIGQISSEVPQNLSASRPQDRQFILSSKKLLLSDSGFYLCAWISGLHVNSPLHFGNGTRLTVT.

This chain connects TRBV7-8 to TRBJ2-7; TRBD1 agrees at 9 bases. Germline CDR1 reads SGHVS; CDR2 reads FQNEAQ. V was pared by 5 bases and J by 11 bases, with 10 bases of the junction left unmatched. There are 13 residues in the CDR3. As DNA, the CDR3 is TGTGCCAGCAGCGGCCACGACAGGGGGTCGAAGTACTTC. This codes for CASSGHDRGSKYF.

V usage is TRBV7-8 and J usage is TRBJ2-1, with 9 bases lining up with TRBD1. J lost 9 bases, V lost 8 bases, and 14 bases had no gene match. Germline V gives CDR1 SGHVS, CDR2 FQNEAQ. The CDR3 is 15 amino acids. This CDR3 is CASGPRTGASGEQFF. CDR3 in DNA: TGTGCCAGCGGGCCGAGGACAGGGGCCTCAGGTGAGCAGTTCTTC.